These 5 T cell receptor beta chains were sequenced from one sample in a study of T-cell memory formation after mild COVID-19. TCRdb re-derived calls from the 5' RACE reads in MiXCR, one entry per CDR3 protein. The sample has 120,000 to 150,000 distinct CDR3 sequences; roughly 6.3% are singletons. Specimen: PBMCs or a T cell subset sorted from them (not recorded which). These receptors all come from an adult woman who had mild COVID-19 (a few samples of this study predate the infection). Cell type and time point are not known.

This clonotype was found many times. The CDR3 DNA sequence: TGTGCCAGCAGCAAAGCCGAAGCGGCCATGAACACCGGGGAGCTGTTTTTT. Encoded protein: CASSKAEAAMNTGELFF. This chain uses TRBV21-1 with TRBJ2-2; the table's D call TRBD2 went unverified against the DNA. TRBV21-1 is marked as a pseudogene. The CDR3 sequence is 17 residues long.

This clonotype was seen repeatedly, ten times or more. CDR3 region: CSARGLAGPGTRYNEQFF. CDR3 sequence (DNA): TGCAGTGCTAGGGGTCTAGCGGGCCCGGGGACCCGTTACAATGAGCAGTTCTTC. The rearrangement joins TRBV20-1 to TRBJ2-1; 8 bases are shared with TRBD2. V shed 3 bases and J 4 bases; nucleotides not matched to a gene: 17. The CDR3 totals 18 residues. Germline CDR1 DFQATT, CDR2 SNEGSKA (reference sequence).

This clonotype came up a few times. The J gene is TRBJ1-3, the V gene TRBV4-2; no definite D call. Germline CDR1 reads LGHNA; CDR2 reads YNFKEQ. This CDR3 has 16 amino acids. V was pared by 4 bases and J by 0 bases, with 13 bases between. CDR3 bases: TGTGCCAGCAGCCCAGAACAGCAACTCTCTGGAAACACCATATATTTT. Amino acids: CASSPEQQLSGNTIYF.

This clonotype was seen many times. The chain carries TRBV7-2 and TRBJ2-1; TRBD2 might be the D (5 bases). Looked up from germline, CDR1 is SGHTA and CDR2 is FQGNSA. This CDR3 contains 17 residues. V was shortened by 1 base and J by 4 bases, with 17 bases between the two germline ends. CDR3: CASSLGRGSRGYNEQFF. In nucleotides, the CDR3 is TGTGCCAGCAGCTTAGGACGTGGGTCACGAGGGTACAATGAGCAGTTCTTC.

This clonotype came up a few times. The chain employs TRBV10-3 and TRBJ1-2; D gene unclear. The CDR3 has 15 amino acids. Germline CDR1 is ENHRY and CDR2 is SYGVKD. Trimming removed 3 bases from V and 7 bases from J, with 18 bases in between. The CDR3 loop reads CAISDDSLGYRGYTF. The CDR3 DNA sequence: TGTGCCATCAGTGATGATTCTTTGGGATATCGTGGCTACACCTTC.